This T cell receptor (beta chain) was recorded in a study of OX40 agonist ivuxolimab in advanced cancers. The CDR3 has 15 residues. CDR1 is SGHAT and CDR2 is FQNNGV in the germline V gene. With 2 bases removed from V and 4 bases from J, the gap between germline ends came to 14 bases. Libraries were prepared by immunoSEQ multiplex PCR; TCRdb keeps only in-frame clonotypes and omits some of them. The profile covers around 69,000 clones, with approximately 83% appearing a single time and about 3% taken by the ten largest. This clone came up a few times. Sample: CD4+ or CD8+ T cells sorted from blood, taken in a trial of the OX40 agonist ivuxolimab. This chain uses TRBV11-2 with TRBJ1-2; possible D gene TRBD1, 6 bases. The sequence derives from an adult with an advanced solid tumor such as melanoma, head and neck, liver or kidney cancer. The CDR3 protein is CASSLPGGGSYGYTF. In nucleotides, the CDR3 is TGTGCCAGCAGCTTACCGGGAGGGGGTTCCTATGGCTACACCTTC.